One sample yielded the 19 T cell receptor beta chains listed below, sequenced in a study of Ad26.COV2.S vaccination and SARS-CoV-2 variants. Sequenced by immunoSEQ multiplex PCR; TCRdb stores in-frame clones only, minus some. Here the sample spans more than 400,000 clones, over 80% being singletons. The treatment here: some 19 received Ad26.COV2.S at low or high dose, single or two shots; about 5 received placebo; per-sample allocation not given. Samples were taken on day 63 after the first vaccine or placebo injection. The material sequenced was peripheral blood, taken in a trial of Ad26.COV2.S vaccine versus placebo. All receptors derive from a person aged 18-65 years who received the Ad26.COV2.S COVID-19 vaccine or a placebo.

The chain has TRBV5-1 and TRBJ1-2; a possible D gene is TRBD1 (5 bases). This CDR3 contains 16 residues. Trimming removed 0 bases at V and 0 bases at J, with 12 bases between. The germline V gene encodes CDR1 SGHRS and CDR2 YFSETQ. In DNA form, the CDR3 reads TGCGCCAGCAGCTTGGAAGCGACAGTTCCTAACTATGGCTACACCTTC. It translates to CASSLEATVPNYGYTF.

The CDR3 sequence is CASSVEGNYGYTF. CDR3 DNA: TGTGCCAGCAGCGTAGAGGGAAACTATGGCTACACCTTC. The chain uses TRBV9 and TRBJ1-2; no clear D. CDR3 length: 13 amino acids. Germline CDR1 and CDR2: SGDLS and YYNGEE. V lost 0 bases to trimming and J lost 2 bases, with 5 bases between them.

The CDR3 region has the DNA TGTGCCAGCTCACCACCTGCGGGGGGGCCAAATGAGCAGTTCTTC. Its protein product is CASSPPAGGPNEQFF. The V and J genes are TRBV18 and TRBJ2-1, with 9 nucleotides matching TRBD2. This CDR3 is 15 amino acids long. Trimming took 0 bases from V and 7 from J; bases not matched to a gene: 4. CDR1 and CDR2 from the germline V gene are KGHSH and LQKENI. Together with reference TRBV18 and TRBJ2-1, the CDR3 gives the full variable domain: NAGVMQNPRHLVRRRGQEARLRCSPMKGHSHVYWYRQLPEEGLKFMVYLQKENIIDESGMPKERFSAEFPKEGPSILRIQQVVRGDSAAYFCASSPPAGGPNEQFFGPGTRLTVL.

The chain has TRBV2 and TRBJ2-5; the D is unclear. V was clipped by 7 bases and J by 5 bases, with 11 bases between them. This CDR3 spans 12 amino acids. Germline V gene lookup returns CDR1 SNHLY and CDR2 FYNNEI. CDR3 protein: CASTQRPETQYF. The CDR3, as DNA: TGTGCCAGCACCCAAAGGCCGGAGACCCAGTACTTC.

The chain uses TRBV4-1 and TRBJ2-2, with D unresolved. There are 15 residues in the CDR3. V shed 3 bases and J shed 6 bases, with 14 bases lying between them. CDR1 is MGHRA and CDR2 is YSYEKL in the germline V gene. For the CDR3, the DNA is TGCGCCAGCAGCCACCCCGCCAAGTCCTCCGGGGAGCTGTTTTTT. The encoded protein is CASSHPAKSSGELFF.

V is TRBV11-2 and J is TRBJ2-6, with TRBD1 as a possible D gene (6 bases). The V end was cut by 1 base, the J end by 3 bases, with 19 bases between. This CDR3 has 19 amino acids. In germline, CDR1 is SGHAT, CDR2 FQNNGV. The CDR3 sequence: CASSLVGMQGMGGANVLTF. CDR3 sequence (DNA): TGTGCCAGCAGCTTAGTCGGAATGCAGGGGATGGGTGGGGCCAACGTCCTGACTTTC.

This chain joins TRBV10-2 and TRBJ2-7, with D hard to call. CDR3 size: 13 residues. V was cut by 6 bases and J by 2 bases, with 11 bases left in between. Germline CDR1 WSHSY, CDR2 SAAADI. The DNA for the CDR3 is TGCGCCAGCAGACCCCAGGACGCCTACGAGCAGTACTTC. It yields the protein CASRPQDAYEQYF.

The chain employs TRBV6-6 and TRBJ2-1; the D gene is possibly TRBD2 (7 bases). Trimming removed 6 bases from V and 1 base from J, with 13 bases in between. Germline values: CDR1 MNHNY, CDR2 SVGAGI (reference sequence). The CDR3 has 15 residues. CDR3 DNA: TGTGCCAGCAGCCCCCGGGGGGCGTCCTACAATGAGCAGTTCTTC. Its translation is CASSPRGASYNEQFF.

The rearrangement links TRBV29-1 to TRBJ2-7; 7 nucleotides agree with TRBD2. The CDR3 covers 13 residues. After removal of 6 bases from V and 3 bases from J, the junction contained 8 bases not matched to a gene. Germline CDR1 is SQVTM and CDR2 is ANQGSEA. In DNA form, the CDR3 reads TGCAGCGTCGAACAAGGACTAGGCTACGAGCAGTACTTC. It specifies CSVEQGLGYEQYF.

This clone was recorded once. The genes are TRBV9 and TRBJ2-5; 9 bases are a match to TRBD1. The V and J ends lost 3 bases and 1 base, in that order; junction bases with no gene match: 7. CDR3 length equals 16 residues. Germline V CDR1 and CDR2: SGDLS, YYNGEE. CDR3 bases: TGTGCCAGCAGCGCGGACAGGGGCGCGCCCCAAGAGACCCAGTACTTC. Its translation: CASSADRGAPQETQYF.

The rearrangement uses TRBV7-9 and TRBJ2-1; D may be TRBD2 (5 bases). The germline gives CDR1 SEHNR, CDR2 FQNEAQ (reference sequence). The CDR3 contains 16 residues. V lost 5 bases and J lost 3, with 17 bases in between. CDR3 nucleotide sequence: TGTGCCAGCAGCACCGGACTCCTACCCCTCTACAATGAGCAGTTCTTC. Amino acids: CASSTGLLPLYNEQFF.

This rearrangement joins TRBV6-2 or TRBV6-3 to TRBJ2-3, with D maybe TRBD1 (5 bases). Between the trimmed V and J ends, which lost 2 bases and 2 bases, there was a span of 17 bases. CDR3 size: 17 residues. Germline lookup yields CDR1 MNHEY and CDR2 SVGEGT. The CDR3 region has the DNA TGTGCCAGCAGTTACACCGCGGACAACCGCCCCACAGATACGCAGTATTTT. This gives the protein CASSYTADNRPTDTQYF.

The rearrangement uses TRBV7-8 and TRBJ2-4; 13 positions agree with TRBD2. Germline V gene data show CDR1 as SGHVS and CDR2 as FQNEAQ. J was trimmed by 6 bases and V by 4 bases; bases with no gene match: 6. CDR3 size: 16 residues. The CDR3 here is CASSSRTSGGSNIQYF. In nucleotides, the CDR3 is TGTGCCAGCAGCTCACGGACTAGCGGGGGTTCAAACATTCAGTACTTC.

The chain couples TRBV10-3 to TRBJ2-7; 7 positions match TRBD2. J lost 3 bases, V lost 10 bases, and 15 bases had no gene match. CDR1 is ENHRY and CDR2 is SYGVKD in the germline V gene. There are 15 residues in the CDR3. The CDR3 nucleotides read TGTGCCACCGACGATGGGGTAGCGGGCGTCTACGAGCAGTACTTC. Translation: CATDDGVAGVYEQYF.

The rearrangement links TRBV5-1 to TRBJ2-7; D gene ambiguous. The better agreement between TRBJ2-1 and the DNA end casts doubt on the J call. This CDR3 comprises 12 residues. The germline V gene has CDR1 SGHRS and CDR2 YFSETQ. The CDR3, as DNA: TGCGCCAGCAGCTTGTCCGATCATGAGCAGTTCTTC. Its protein product is CASSLSDHEQFF.

The chain combines TRBV4-3 with TRBJ1-2, with 7 bases that match TRBD1. Germline V lookup: CDR1 LGHNA, CDR2 YSLEER. The CDR3 has 17 amino acids. The junction had 11 bases not matched to a gene; V was cut back by 0 bases and J by 4 bases. The CDR3 nucleotides read TGCGCCAGCAGCCAAGATTTCCCGGACAGGCCCCTCTATGGCTACACCTTC. The encoded protein is CASSQDFPDRPLYGYTF.

The V call is TRBV2, the J call TRBJ1-2, with D hard to call. CDR3 length equals 14 residues. V gave up 7 bases and J gave up 5 bases, with 17 bases separating them. CDR1 SNHLY and CDR2 FYNNEI come from the germline V gene. The CDR3 spells CASILNSLRYGYTF. The CDR3 DNA sequence: TGTGCCAGCATTTTGAACTCTCTGCGGTATGGCTACACCTTC.

V gene TRBV19 combines with J gene TRBJ1-2, with 12 bases aligning to TRBD1. Germline CDR1 LNHDA, CDR2 SQIVND (reference sequence). V lost 5 bases to trimming and J lost 8 bases; unmatched junction nucleotides: 9. The length of the CDR3 is 15 residues. CDR3 nucleotide sequence: TGTGCCAGTAGTCCCCGGGACAGGGGGCTCGCCGGCTACACCTTC. Protein sequence: CASSPRDRGLAGYTF.

The rearrangement links TRBV28 to TRBJ2-7; 8 bases match TRBD2. V was clipped by 5 bases and J by 3 bases; unmatched bases: 9. CDR3 length equals 15 residues. CDR1 is MDHEN and CDR2 is SYDVKM in the germline V gene. The CDR3 bases are TGTGCCAGCAGTCCCGGGGGGGTATCTAGCTACGAGCAGTACTTC. It is translated as CASSPGGVSSYEQYF.